What follows are 29 T cell receptor beta chains derived from one specimen sequenced in a study of T cell responses to AZD1222 COVID-19 vaccine. Method: immunoSEQ multiplex PCR; TCRdb's copy keeps in-frame clones and lacks some. The sample shows 180,000 or so clones, 92% of them seen only once. Material: peripheral blood, obtained 28 days after the second AZD1222 dose. These receptors were collected from an adult who received the AZD1222 COVID-19 vaccine.

The chain couples TRBV5-1 to TRBJ1-1; no clear D. Germline CDR1 reads SGHRS; CDR2 reads YFSETQ. V shed 4 bases and J shed 0 bases, with 10 bases lying between them. The CDR3 totals 14 residues. CDR3 region: CASSRTLVNTEAFF. CDR3 sequence (DNA): TGCGCCAGCAGCAGAACGTTGGTGAACACTGAAGCTTTCTTT. Combining the CDR3 with reference TRBV5-1 and TRBJ1-1 gives the whole variable domain KAGVTQTPRYLIKTRGQQVTLSCSPISGHRSVSWYQQTPGQGLQFLFEYFSETQRNKGNFPGRFSGRQFSNSRSEMNVSTLELGDSALYLCASSRTLVNTEAFFGQGTRLTVV.

The V gene is TRBV5-4, the J gene TRBJ1-3; tentative D call: TRBD1 (6 bases). The V gene's germline CDR1 is SGHNT and CDR2 YYREEE (reference sequence). The V gene lost 3 bases and the J gene lost 2 bases, with 9 bases spanning the gap. This CDR3 spans 14 amino acids. CDR3 loop: CASSYGQPGNTIYF. The CDR3 DNA reads TGTGCCAGCAGCTACGGACAGCCTGGAAACACCATATATTTT.

The CDR3 DNA sequence: TGTGCCAGCAGTTATGGGCGGGCGAAAGAGACCCAGTACTTC. Translation: CASSYGRAKETQYF. The chain has TRBV7-2 and TRBJ2-5; D possibly corresponds to TRBD2 (5 bases). The V end was cut by 6 bases, the J end by 3 bases, with 14 bases between. The germline V gene encodes CDR1 SGHTA and CDR2 FQGNSA. There are 14 residues in the CDR3.

The rearrangement links TRBV4-1 to TRBJ1-3; D is undetermined. The CDR3 loop spans 17 amino acids. Trimming left V 2 bases short and J 0 bases short, with 14 bases between. From germline, CDR1 is MGHRA and CDR2 YSYEKL. CDR3 region: CASSQSDPGGSGNTIYF. Written as DNA, the CDR3 is TGCGCCAGCAGCCAATCGGACCCGGGAGGCTCTGGAAACACCATATATTTT.

The chain uses TRBV10-3 and TRBJ1-5, with a tentative D call TRBD1 (5 bases). Germline loops: CDR1 ENHRY, CDR2 SYGVKD. The CDR3 is 13 amino acids. Trimming removed 9 bases at V and 0 bases at J, with 9 bases between. The CDR3 DNA is TGTGCCATTGGGGGGGATAGCAATCAGCCCCAGCATTTT. Its protein product is CAIGGDSNQPQHF.

This rearrangement joins TRBV12-5 to TRBJ1-1; tentative D call: TRBD1 (6 bases). V lost 5 bases, J lost 1 base, and 11 bases lay in between. CDR1 LGHNT and CDR2 FRNRAP come from the germline V gene. The CDR3 consists of 14 residues. The CDR3 coding sequence is TGTGCTAGTGGTCCGGGACATCGGAACACTGAAGCTTTCTTT. Translated, it gives CASGPGHRNTEAFF. Filled out from reference TRBV12-5 and TRBJ1-1, the complete variable domain reads DARVTQTPRHKVTEMGQEVTMRCQPILGHNTVFWYRQTMMQGLELLAYFRNRAPLDDSGMPKDRFSAEMPDATLATLKIQPSEPRDSAVYFCASGPGHRNTEAFFGQGTRLTVV.

The chain links TRBV7-2 to TRBJ2-5, with 10 bases matching TRBD1. V trimming: 5 bases; J trimming: 5 bases; junction bases outside the gene matches: 8. In germline, CDR1 is SGHTA, CDR2 FQGNSA. This CDR3 comprises 15 residues. CDR3 in DNA: TGTGCCAGCAGCCCGGGACAGGGGATGACGGAGACCCAGTACTTC. Protein: CASSPGQGMTETQYF.

This sequence joins TRBV30 and TRBJ1-1, with D possibly TRBD1 on 6 matching bases. This CDR3 is 12 amino acids long. Deletions cut 7 bases from V and 0 bases from J, with 9 bases between. Per the germline V gene, CDR1 is GTSNPN and CDR2 is SVGIG (reference sequence). This CDR3 is CAYKGVNTEAFF. Written as DNA, the CDR3 is TGTGCCTACAAGGGGGTGAACACTGAAGCTTTCTTT.

The CDR3 sequence: CASNRDRGLGGYTF. The CDR3 DNA is TGTGCCAGCAACAGGGACAGGGGATTAGGAGGCTACACCTTC. The chain employs TRBV6-5 and TRBJ1-2; 10 bases are a match to TRBD1. J gave up 8 bases and V 7 bases, and 10 bases lay outside the gene matches. This CDR3 has 14 amino acids. Germline V CDR1 and CDR2: MNHEY, SVGAGI.

This chain joins TRBV10-3 and TRBJ2-3; 9 bases fit TRBD1. Germline CDR1 is ENHRY and CDR2 is SYGVKD. The CDR3 is 16 residues long. J lost 2 bases, V lost 4 bases, and 7 bases had no gene match. This CDR3 is CAISVAGQGFTDTQYF. CDR3 bases: TGTGCCATCAGTGTTGCGGGACAGGGATTCACAGATACGCAGTATTTT.

This clone was recorded once. The chain employs TRBV19 and TRBJ2-3; possibly TRBD2 for D (6 bases). Trimming removed 4 bases at V and 1 base at J, with 9 bases between. CDR3 size: 14 residues. Germline CDR1 LNHDA, CDR2 SQIVND (reference sequence). The CDR3 nucleotides are TGTGCCAGTAGTAGGGGCGGGGGCACAGATACGCAGTATTTT. Amino acids: CASSRGGGTDTQYF. Complete variable domain (other parts from reference TRBV19 and TRBJ2-3): DGGITQSPKYLFRKEGQNVTLSCEQNLNHDAMYWYRQDPGQGLRLIYYSQIVNDFQKGDIAEGYSVSREKKESFPLTVTSAQKNPTAFYLCASSRGGGTDTQYFGPGTRLTVL.

J is TRBJ2-2 and V is TRBV5-1; 11 nucleotides line up with TRBD2. Looked up from germline, CDR1 is SGHRS and CDR2 is YFSETQ. Trimming at V came to 4 bases and at J to 5 bases, leaving 4 bases not matched to a gene. The CDR3 length is 15 residues. The CDR3 region is CASSPRTSGTGELFF. DNA of the CDR3: TGCGCCAGCAGCCCCCGGACTAGCGGGACCGGGGAGCTGTTTTTT.

This clone has only one observation. This chain links TRBV7-6 with TRBJ1-1, with 7 bases fitting TRBD1. Germline V CDR1 and CDR2: SGHVS, FNYEAQ. Trimming removed 5 bases from V and 2 bases from J; junction bases left unmatched: 5. CDR3 length equals 14 residues. CDR3 region: CASSPWDRNTEAFF. CDR3 nucleotides: TGTGCCAGCAGCCCCTGGGACAGAAACACTGAAGCTTTCTTT.

The V and J genes are TRBV9 and TRBJ2-1; D not certain. The V gene's germline CDR1 is SGDLS and CDR2 YYNGEE. Trimming removed 1 base at V and 6 bases at J, with 20 bases between. The length of the CDR3 is 17 residues. The CDR3 region is CASSVTSVIIPGNEQFF. CDR3 bases: TGTGCCAGCAGCGTAACTTCGGTCATCATCCCTGGCAATGAGCAGTTCTTC.

The CDR3 DNA reads as TGTGCCACCTCCCGGGGGGCTTATTATAATTCACCCCTCCACTTT. Translated, it gives CATSRGAYYNSPLHF. V and J are TRBV2 and TRBJ1-6; possibly TRBD1 for D (6 bases). Germline CDR1 is SNHLY and CDR2 is FYNNEI. This CDR3 contains 15 residues. V was pared by 10 bases and J by 4 bases, with 17 bases between.

This chain joins TRBV2 and TRBJ2-7; 14 bases map to TRBD2. The CDR3 has 15 amino acids. In germline, CDR1 is SNHLY, CDR2 FYNNEI. V gave up 6 bases and J gave up 3 bases; unmatched junction bases: 4. The CDR3 DNA follows: TGTGCCAGCAGAAGACTAGCGGGAGGGATCTACGAGCAGTACTTC. Its protein product is CASRRLAGGIYEQYF.

The chain combines TRBV3-1 (or the pseudogene TRBV3-2) with TRBJ2-1; a weak D match, TRBD2 (6 bases). CDR1 and CDR2 (germline): LGHDT, YNNKEL (reference sequence). Deletions cut 5 bases from V and 7 bases from J, with 18 bases between. CDR3 length: 15 amino acids. CDR3: CASSYRPSGGNEQFF. The CDR3, as DNA: TGTGCCAGCAGCTATCGGCCCTCCGGAGGGAATGAGCAGTTCTTC.

This clone was seen just once. The CDR3 protein is CASSPGLAGTQYF. CDR3 coding DNA: TGCGCCAGCAGCCCGGGCCTTGCAGGGACCCAGTACTTC. The chain links TRBV5-1 to TRBJ2-5, with unresolved D. Germline V CDR1 and CDR2: SGHRS, YFSETQ. V lost 4 bases, J lost 7 bases, and 14 bases lay in between. This CDR3 spans 13 amino acids.

The V gene is TRBV12-5, the J gene TRBJ1-4; TRBD1 is a possible D gene (6 bases). Germline-derived CDR1 and CDR2 are LGHNT and FRNRAP. Trimming cost V 3 bases and J 5 bases, with 13 bases left between them. There are 15 residues in the CDR3. As DNA, the CDR3 is TGTGCTAGTGGTTTTGGTCCTACAGGGAATGAAAAACTGTTTTTT. The encoded protein is CASGFGPTGNEKLFF.

The chain carries TRBV3-1 (or the pseudogene TRBV3-2) and TRBJ2-5; 9 bases map to TRBD2. There are 14 residues in the CDR3. V trimming: 5 bases; J trimming: 7 bases; junction bases outside the gene matches: 8. Germline CDR1 and CDR2: LGHDT and YNNKEL (reference sequence). The CDR3 DNA reads TGTGCCAGCAGCGCTAGCGGGGTCCCGGGGACCCAGTACTTC. Its translation is CASSASGVPGTQYF.

This clone appeared a single time. The chain couples TRBV7-2 to TRBJ2-6; D uncertain. Germline-derived CDR1 and CDR2 are SGHTA and FQGNSA. This CDR3 has 18 amino acids. Trimming removed 0 bases from V and 1 base from J, with 13 bases in between. The CDR3 loop reads CASSLAATPRSGANVLTF. CDR3 DNA sequence: TGTGCCAGCAGCTTAGCAGCCACTCCGCGTTCTGGGGCCAACGTCCTGACTTTC.

The rearrangement uses TRBV6-6 and TRBJ1-2; maybe TRBD1 (6 bases). The CDR3 has 13 amino acids. Germline CDR1 is MNHNY and CDR2 is SVGAGI (reference sequence). Between the trimmed V and J ends, which lost 5 bases and 3 bases, there was a span of 10 bases. In DNA, the CDR3 is TGTGCCAGCAGTCCCTCAGGGGACTATGGCTACACCTTC. Translating gives CASSPSGDYGYTF.

V is TRBV6-5 and J is TRBJ2-7; weak D call: TRBD1 (6 bases). The CDR3 covers 11 residues. Trimming removed 10 bases from V and 4 bases from J, with 11 bases in between. Germline V gene data show CDR1 as MNHEY and CDR2 as SVGAGI. The CDR3 is CATRTGYEQYF. In DNA, the CDR3 is TGTGCCACTAGAACAGGGTACGAGCAGTACTTC.

The genes are TRBV11-2 and TRBJ2-3; no definite D call. The CDR3 is 13 amino acids. Germline V gene sequence: CDR1 SGHAT, CDR2 FQNNGV. The V and J ends lost 4 bases and 2 bases respectively, with 7 bases between them. The CDR3 bases are TGTGCCAGCAGCTCGCAAATCACAGATACGCAGTATTTT. Amino acids: CASSSQITDTQYF. The full variable domain, completed using reference TRBV11-2 and TRBJ2-3, is EAGVAQSPRYKIIEKRQSVAFWCNPISGHATLYWYQQILGQGPKLLIQFQNNGVVDDSQLPKDRFSAERLKGVDSTLKIQPAKLEDSAVYLCASSSQITDTQYFGPGTRLTVL.

The chain joins TRBV19 to TRBJ1-1, with TRBD1 matching over 8 bases. CDR1 LNHDA and CDR2 SQIVND come from the germline V gene (reference sequence). V was pared by 7 bases and J by 4 bases, with 11 bases of the junction left unmatched. The CDR3 is 15 amino acids. Here the CDR3 reads CASKLVTGGPTEAFF. In DNA form, the CDR3 reads TGTGCCAGTAAACTCGTTACAGGGGGTCCCACTGAAGCTTTCTTT.

DNA for the CDR3: TGTGCCAGCACCAGGGGCACAGGGTATGGCTACACCTTC. Translated, it gives CASTRGTGYGYTF. V and J are TRBV12-3 or TRBV12-4 and TRBJ1-2, with D perhaps matching TRBD1 (6 bases). This CDR3 is built from 13 residues. V gave up 7 bases and J gave up 5 bases, with 14 bases separating them.

The V gene is TRBV9, the J gene TRBJ2-1; 8 nucleotides line up with TRBD1. There are 13 residues in the CDR3. V lost 4 bases to trimming and J lost 10 bases; unmatched junction nucleotides: 7. Germline lookup yields CDR1 SGDLS and CDR2 YYNGEE. The CDR3 here is CASSPGQGGEQFF. The CDR3 nucleotides are TGTGCCAGCAGCCCAGGACAGGGTGGCGAGCAGTTCTTC.

The chain couples TRBV13 to TRBJ1-3; TRBD1 agrees at 7 bases. CDR3 length equals 16 residues. Germline values: CDR1 PRHDT, CDR2 FYEKMQ (reference sequence). Germline trimming cut 3 bases from V and 2 bases from J; bases unmatched to any gene: 7. The CDR3 here is CASSFPTGRTGNTIYF. The CDR3 bases are TGTGCCAGCAGCTTTCCGACAGGGCGGACTGGAAACACCATATATTTT.

As for this clone: Other nucleotide sequences from this sample produce the same CDR3. The rearrangement links TRBV30 to TRBJ1-2, with TRBD1 matching over 10 bases. Germline lookup yields CDR1 GTSNPN and CDR2 SVGIG (reference sequence). This CDR3 comprises 13 residues. V trimming: 1 base; J trimming: 5 bases; junction bases outside the gene matches: 1. The CDR3 protein is CAWSEDRGYGYTF. In nucleotides, the CDR3 is TGTGCCTGGAGTGAGGACAGGGGGTATGGCTACACCTTC.